The 29 T cell receptor beta chains below come from one sample, sequenced in a study of T-cell memory formation after mild COVID-19. From the 5' RACE reads, TCRdb called clonotypes with MiXCR, one entry per CDR3 protein. The table shows about 250,000 distinct CDR3 sequences, with about 17% occurring only once. Sequenced sample: PBMCs or a T cell subset sorted from them (not recorded which). All receptors come from a man younger than 35 who had mild COVID-19 (a few samples of this study predate the infection). Cell type and time point are not known.

This clonotype was picked up a small number of times. The V and J genes are TRBV20-1 and TRBJ1-5; TRBD1 aligns across 9 bases. The J segment lost 7 bases and the V segment lost 3 bases, leaving 13 bases of the junction unmatched. The CDR3 extends over 16 amino acids. CDR1 is DFQATT, CDR2 SNEGSKA, per germline (reference sequence). The chain's CDR3 is CSASQPGQGREQPQHF. CDR3 DNA sequence: TGCAGTGCTAGCCAACCGGGACAGGGAAGGGAACAGCCCCAGCATTTT.

This clonotype was seen only once. The chain uses TRBV7-2 and TRBJ2-3, with TRBD2 matching 7 bases. The CDR3 length is 14 residues. Trimming cost V 6 bases and J 3 bases; bases outside gene matches: 6. Per the germline V gene, CDR1 is SGHTA and CDR2 is FQGNSA. The CDR3 region is CASRGGFGTDTQYF. CDR3 DNA sequence: TGTGCCAGCAGGGGGGGGTTCGGGACAGATACGCAGTATTTT.

In this sample, this clonotype turned up a few times. CDR3 loop: CASSLDRWEQYF. The DNA of the CDR3 is TGTGCCAGCAGCCTCGACCGGTGGGAGCAGTACTTC. The chain carries TRBV5-5 and TRBJ2-7; no definite D call. Between the trimmed V and J ends, which lost 4 bases and 7 bases, there was a span of 12 bases. CDR3 size: 12 residues. CDR1 is SGHKS, CDR2 YYEKEE, per germline (reference sequence).

V gene TRBV7-2 combines with J gene TRBJ1-6; D unresolved. Germline V lookup: CDR1 SGHTA, CDR2 FQGNSA. V was cut by 0 bases and J by 10 bases, with 13 bases left in between. The CDR3 runs to 15 residues. In DNA, the CDR3 is TGTGCCAGCAGCTTAGCCCAGCCGCGTGGGTCACCCCTCCACTTT. Translated: CASSLAQPRGSPLHF.

The chain carries TRBV7-9 and TRBJ1-3; the match to TRBD1 covers 8 bases. V was clipped by 5 bases and J by 4 bases; unmatched bases: 7. From germline, CDR1 is SEHNR and CDR2 FQNEAQ (reference sequence). The length of the CDR3 is 15 residues. CDR3 residues: CASSPTGAPGNTIYF. CDR3 nucleotides: TGTGCCAGCAGCCCGACAGGGGCTCCGGGAAACACCATATATTTT.

The rearrangement joins TRBV7-6 to TRBJ1-1; D gene ambiguous. The CDR3 extends over 12 amino acids. The V gene's germline CDR1 is SGHVS and CDR2 FNYEAQ. Trimming cost V 5 bases and J 4 bases, with 8 bases left between them. The chain's CDR3 is CASSAVPTEAFF. CDR3 sequence (DNA): TGTGCCAGCAGCGCAGTTCCCACTGAAGCTTTCTTT.

The chain employs TRBV24-1 and TRBJ2-1; 10 bases are a match to TRBD2. The length of the CDR3 is 16 residues. The V segment lost 5 bases and the J segment 8 bases; nucleotides outside the gene matches: 11. In germline, CDR1 is KGHDR, CDR2 SFDVKD. The chain's CDR3 is CATSGSAGGPSDEQFF. As DNA, the CDR3 is TGTGCCACCAGTGGGTCAGCGGGGGGGCCTTCCGATGAGCAGTTCTTC.

V usage is TRBV29-1 and J usage is TRBJ1-1, with D perhaps matching TRBD1 (5 bases). The CDR3 has 13 residues. Trimming left V 4 bases short and J 1 base short, with 10 bases between. Germline V gene lookup returns CDR1 SQVTM and CDR2 ANQGSEA. The DNA of the CDR3 is TGCAGCGTTGGGGACTGGTCGAACACTGAAGCTTTCTTT. Translating it yields CSVGDWSNTEAFF.

This chain joins TRBV7-3 and TRBJ2-2; D is possibly TRBD1 (5 bases). The CDR3 runs 15 residues. The V and J ends lost 3 bases and 6 bases respectively, with 14 bases between them. Germline V gene data show CDR1 as SGHTA and CDR2 as FQGTGA. The CDR3 nucleotides read TGTGCCAGCAGCTTGGACACACCAAGGGCCGGGGAGCTGTTTTTT. Its protein is CASSLDTPRAGELFF.

The gene calls are TRBV6-5 and TRBJ1-1, with unresolved D. CDR3 length equals 16 residues. V lost 6 bases and J lost 0, with 17 bases in between. Germline V CDR1 and CDR2: MNHEY, SVGAGI. Written as DNA, the CDR3 is TGTGCCAGCAGAGCTTTGGGAGAAGGGATGAACACTGAAGCTTTCTTT. This codes for CASRALGEGMNTEAFF.

This clonotype was seen more than once but under ten times. The chain joins TRBV12-3 or TRBV12-4 to TRBJ1-1, with no clear D. V was pared by 6 bases and J by 0 bases, with 11 bases between. This CDR3 comprises 14 residues. CDR3 protein: CASSWRLMNTEAFF. The CDR3 DNA reads TGTGCCAGCAGCTGGAGGTTGATGAACACTGAAGCTTTCTTT.

This clonotype was observed at least ten times. This rearrangement joins TRBV7-6 to TRBJ1-5; D unclear. The germline V gene encodes CDR1 SGHVS and CDR2 FNYEAQ. CDR3 length: 13 residues. Trimming cost V 0 bases and J 5 bases, with 5 bases left between them. The CDR3 DNA is TGTGCCAGCAGCTTAGCGGATTATCAGCCCCAGCATTTT. As protein: CASSLADYQPQHF.

A few counts support this clonotype. This chain joins TRBV20-1 and TRBJ2-3, with unresolved D. V lost 6 bases and J lost 3, with 10 bases in between. Germline-derived CDR1 and CDR2 are DFQATT and SNEGSKA (reference sequence). There are 12 residues in the CDR3. The CDR3: CSARSGTDTQYF. CDR3 sequence (DNA): TGCAGTGCCCGATCAGGTACAGATACGCAGTATTTT.

This chain uses TRBV19 with TRBJ1-1; a possible D gene is TRBD1 (6 bases). This CDR3 region has 13 residues. Looked up from germline, CDR1 is LNHDA and CDR2 is SQIVND (reference sequence). Trimming took off 5 bases at V and 7 bases at J, with 14 bases between the two ends. CDR3 sequence: CASSWARGDEAFF. The CDR3 coding sequence is TGTGCCAGTAGTTGGGCCAGGGGTGATGAAGCTTTCTTT.

The chain recombines TRBV6-2 or TRBV6-3 with TRBJ2-1; 10 bases agree with TRBD2. V trimming: 0 bases; J trimming: 8 bases; junction bases outside the gene matches: 7. Germline CDR1 MNHEY, CDR2 SVGEGT. The CDR3 sequence is 16 residues long. The CDR3 DNA follows: TGTGCCAGCAGTTACTCGACCCTAGCGGGGGTGTATGAGCAGTTCTTC. Its translation is CASSYSTLAGVYEQFF.

This clonotype was recorded at least ten times. The rearrangement uses TRBV4-2 and TRBJ2-1; tentatively, D is TRBD1 or TRBD2 (6 bases each). The V end was cut by 1 base, the J end by 9 bases, with 28 bases between. The CDR3 loop spans 19 amino acids. The germline V gene encodes CDR1 LGHNA and CDR2 YNFKEQ. The CDR3 here is CASSQVRGVGGLSVGEQFF. The DNA for the CDR3 is TGTGCCAGCAGCCAAGTGCGCGGGGTAGGGGGTCTCTCCGTCGGTGAGCAGTTCTTC.

V and J are TRBV11-2 and TRBJ1-6, with D possibly TRBD1 on 6 matching bases. The germline V gene has CDR1 SGHAT and CDR2 FQNNGV. This CDR3 comprises 16 residues. Trimming removed 4 bases from V and 3 bases from J, with 13 bases in between. The chain's CDR3 is CASSSTGPLYNSPLHF. The DNA of the CDR3 is TGTGCCAGCAGCTCGACAGGTCCTCTCTATAATTCACCCCTCCACTTT.

Regarding this clonotype: The junction differs from germline at one of its ends, possibly a read error. This chain links TRBV5-5 with TRBJ1-3; unclear D gene. The CDR3 is made up of 13 amino acids. Germline CDR1 SGHKS, CDR2 YYEKEE (reference sequence). Here the CDR3 DNA reads TGTGCCTGCAGGTTACCCTCTGGAAACACCATATATTTT. Protein: CACRLPSGNTIYF.

This clonotype was recorded many times. This chain uses TRBV5-1 with TRBJ1-6; a weak D match, TRBD1 (6 bases). Germline V gene lookup returns CDR1 SGHRS and CDR2 YFSETQ. The CDR3 has 14 amino acids. V was shortened by 4 bases and J by 8 bases, with 13 bases between the two germline ends. The DNA for the CDR3 is TGCGCCAGCAGCCGCACGGGGGGCGATTCACCCCTCCACTTT. Its translation is CASSRTGGDSPLHF.

This clonotype was seen a few times. This sequence joins TRBV11-2 and TRBJ2-4, with D possibly matching TRBD1 (6 bases). V lost 5 bases, J lost 0 bases, and 14 bases lay in between. The germline V gene encodes CDR1 SGHAT and CDR2 FQNNGV. The CDR3 contains 16 residues. The CDR3 DNA sequence: TGTGCCAGCAGCCCCGGGACATTTACAGCCAAAAACATTCAGTACTTC. Protein sequence: CASSPGTFTAKNIQYF.

The rearrangement links TRBV6-1 to TRBJ2-7, with D tentatively TRBD1 (5 bases). The CDR3 has 15 residues. Trimming took off 5 bases at V and 0 bases at J, with 14 bases between the two ends. Germline CDR1 MNHNS, CDR2 SASEGT. CDR3 residues: CASSWGGISSYEQYV. Here the CDR3 DNA reads TGTGCCAGCAGTTGGGGCGGTATAAGCTCCTACGAGCAGTACGTC.

This chain uses TRBV7-3 with TRBJ1-1; D gene unclear. Looked up from germline, CDR1 is SGHTA and CDR2 is FQGTGA. V lost 5 bases, J lost 1 base, and 8 bases lay in between. CDR3 size: 13 residues. The CDR3 loop reads CASSATQNTEAFF. The CDR3 bases are TGTGCCAGCAGCGCGACCCAGAACACTGAAGCTTTCTTT.

V and J are TRBV20-1 and TRBJ1-4; no clear D. Germline V gene lookup returns CDR1 DFQATT and CDR2 SNEGSKA (reference sequence). The CDR3 spans 15 residues. The V gene lost 0 bases and the J gene lost 1 base, with 9 bases spanning the gap. The CDR3 reads CSARDQLGTNEKLFF. DNA for the CDR3: TGCAGTGCTAGAGATCAGTTAGGAACTAATGAAAAACTGTTTTTT.

This sequence joins TRBV6-2 or TRBV6-3 and TRBJ1-1; no clear D gene. Germline V CDR1 and CDR2: MNHEY, SVGEGT. The CDR3 has 18 residues. The V end lost 1 base, the J end lost 0 bases, and 18 bases lay between the germline ends. The CDR3 DNA reads as TGTGCCAGCAGTTACTTCCCGTGGCAGAGAAGGGTGAACACTGAAGCTTTCTTT. It is translated as CASSYFPWQRRVNTEAFF.

In its sample, this clonotype was seen a few times. The rearrangement joins TRBV5-1 to TRBJ1-4, with 9 positions matching TRBD1. This CDR3 has 15 amino acids. Looked up from germline, CDR1 is SGHRS and CDR2 is YFSETQ. After removal of 4 bases from V and 5 bases from J, the junction contained 6 bases not matched to a gene. The CDR3 DNA follows: TGCGCCAGCAGCGGACCGGGACAGGGAAATGAAAAACTGTTTTTT. Translation gives CASSGPGQGNEKLFF.

V is TRBV10-3 and J is TRBJ2-3; 14 bases agree with TRBD2. CDR3 length: 14 residues. Germline V gene lookup returns CDR1 ENHRY and CDR2 SYGVKD. V lost 10 bases, J lost 4 bases, and 4 bases stayed unmatched. CDR3 sequence reads: CATETSGGADTQYF. As DNA, the CDR3 is TGTGCCACCGAGACTAGCGGGGGGGCAGATACGCAGTATTTT.

This clonotype ranks as medium-sized (0.01 to 0.1%). This sequence joins TRBV7-8 and TRBJ2-5; D remains ambiguous. The germline CDR1 and CDR2 sequences are SGHVS and FQNEAQ. Deletions cut 2 bases from V and 13 bases from J, with 14 bases between. The CDR3 loop spans 12 amino acids. The CDR3 sequence: CASSLSSLAMYF. DNA for the CDR3: TGTGCCAGCAGCTTATCATCCTTGGCCATGTACTTC.

This chain links TRBV20-1 with TRBJ1-5; perhaps TRBD1 as D (5 bases). Trimming stripped 3 bases from V and 0 bases from J, with 9 bases between. CDR3 length: 14 amino acids. Germline assignment: CDR1 DFQATT and CDR2 SNEGSKA (reference sequence). The CDR3 DNA follows: TGCAGTGCTAGGACAGCTACTAGCAATCAGCCCCAGCATTTT. The encoded protein is CSARTATSNQPQHF.

This clonotype has only a few counts. The chain joins TRBV12-3 or TRBV12-4 to TRBJ2-1, with D possibly being TRBD1 or TRBD2 (5 bases each). Trimming shortened V by 3 bases and J by 7 bases, and 10 bases separated the two germline ends. CDR3 size: 13 residues. The CDR3 DNA follows: TGTGCCAGCAGTTTGGGGGAAGCTAATGAGCAGTTCTTC. Protein product: CASSLGEANEQFF.